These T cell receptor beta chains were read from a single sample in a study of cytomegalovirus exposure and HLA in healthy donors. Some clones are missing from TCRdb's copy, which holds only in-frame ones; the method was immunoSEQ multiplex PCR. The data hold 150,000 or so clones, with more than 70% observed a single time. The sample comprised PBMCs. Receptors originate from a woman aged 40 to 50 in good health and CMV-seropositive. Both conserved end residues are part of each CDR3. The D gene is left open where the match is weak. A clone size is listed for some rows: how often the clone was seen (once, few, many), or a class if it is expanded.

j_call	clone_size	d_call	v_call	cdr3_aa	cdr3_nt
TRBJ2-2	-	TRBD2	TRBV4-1	CASRLGGRSDTGELFF	TGCGCCAGCAGATTGGGCGGGAGATCCGACACCGGGGAGCTGTTTTTT
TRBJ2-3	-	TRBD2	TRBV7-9	CASSLGRGAEITDTQYF	TGTGCCAGCAGCTTAGGGCGGGGGGCAGAGATCACAGATACGCAGTATTTT
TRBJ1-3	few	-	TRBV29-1	CSVAGSSGNTIYF	TGCAGCGTAGCCGGGAGCTCTGGAAACACCATATATTTT
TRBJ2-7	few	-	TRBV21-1	CASSPLGGLQREKGSEQYF	TGTGCCAGCAGCCCCCTTGGGGGGCTCCAGCGGGAGAAAGGGTCCGAGCAGTACTTC
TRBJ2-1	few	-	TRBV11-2	CASSLVDNEQFF	TGTGCCAGCAGCTTAGTCGACAATGAGCAGTTCTTC
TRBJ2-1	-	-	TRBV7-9	CASSLGASPPYNEQFF	TGTGCCAGCAGCTTAGGGGCTAGCCCGCCCTACAATGAGCAGTTCTTC
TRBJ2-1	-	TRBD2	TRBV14	CASSQGLAGRGQFF	TGTGCCAGCAGCCAGGGACTAGCGGGACGGGGACAGTTCTTC
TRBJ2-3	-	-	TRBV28	CASSLSGSRVTQYF	TGTGCCAGCAGTTTATCCGGGAGTAGGGTTACGCAGTATTTT
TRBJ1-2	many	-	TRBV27	CASRPGSLNYGYTF	TGTGCCAGCAGGCCAGGCAGCTTAAACTATGGCTACACCTTC
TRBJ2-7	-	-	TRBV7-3	CASSLQSSNYDEQYF	TGTGCCAGCAGCTTACAGTCTAGTAATTATGACGAGCAGTACTTC
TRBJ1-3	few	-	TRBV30	CAWSPQSGNTIYF	TGTGCCTGGAGTCCCCAATCTGGAAACACCATATATTTT
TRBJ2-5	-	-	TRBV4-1	CASSQDGATRYF	TGCGCCAGCAGCCAAGATGGGGCAACCCGGTACTTC
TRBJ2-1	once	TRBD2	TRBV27	CASSKGLAGVNEQFF	TGTGCCAGCAGTAAGGGACTAGCGGGAGTTAATGAGCAGTTCTTC
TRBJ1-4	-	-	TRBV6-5	CASALRGDLNEKLFF	TGTGCCAGCGCCCTTAGGGGCGACTTAAATGAAAAACTGTTTTTT
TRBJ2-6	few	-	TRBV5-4	CASSLGGVSGANVLTF	TGTGCCAGCAGCTTGGGTGGAGTCTCTGGGGCCAACGTCCTGACTTTC
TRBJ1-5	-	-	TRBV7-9	CASSLEQGNQPQHF	TGTGCCAGCAGCTTGGAGCAAGGCAATCAGCCCCAGCATTTT
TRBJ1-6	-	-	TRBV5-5	CASSLAGRVENSPLHF	TGTGCCAGCAGCCTCGCGGGGAGGGTAGAGAATTCACCCCTCCACTTT
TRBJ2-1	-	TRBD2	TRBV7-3	CASSPSGGALYNEQFF	TGTGCCAGCAGTCCCAGCGGGGGGGCCCTCTACAATGAGCAGTTCTTC
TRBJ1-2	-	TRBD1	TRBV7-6	CASSLGTGYYGYTF	TGTGCCAGCAGCTTAGGGACAGGCTACTATGGCTACACCTTC
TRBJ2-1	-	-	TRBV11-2	CASSLAVLFGDYNEQFF	TGTGCCAGCAGCTTAGCAGTTCTTTTCGGGGACTACAATGAGCAGTTCTTC
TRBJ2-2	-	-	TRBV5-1	CASSQDWNTGELFF	TGCGCCAGCAGCCAGGACTGGAACACCGGGGAGCTGTTTTTT
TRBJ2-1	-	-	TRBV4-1	CASSRYGLSGALLPNEQFF	TGCGCCAGCAGCCGATATGGATTATCGGGAGCCCTCTTACCAAATGAGCAGTTCTTC
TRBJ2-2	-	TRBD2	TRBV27	CASSPSAGGPAGELFF	TGTGCCAGCAGTCCCTCAGCGGGAGGGCCAGCCGGGGAGCTGTTTTTT
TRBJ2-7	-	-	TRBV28	CASSTGTTREQYF	TGTGCCAGCAGTACTGGGACAACGCGGGAGCAGTACTTC
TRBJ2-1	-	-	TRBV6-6	CASSYDGLGEQFF	TGTGCCAGCAGTTACGACGGGTTAGGAGAGCAGTTCTTC
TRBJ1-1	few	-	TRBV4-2	CASSQARGSEAFF	TGTGCCAGCAGCCAAGCACGAGGGTCTGAAGCTTTCTTT
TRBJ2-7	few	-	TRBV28	CASSFTGTPGYEQYF	TGTGCCAGCAGTTTCACAGGGACGCCCGGCTACGAGCAGTACTTC
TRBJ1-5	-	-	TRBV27	CASKPDSENQPQHF	TGTGCCAGCAAACCGGACAGTGAGAATCAGCCCCAGCATTTT
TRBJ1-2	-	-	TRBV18	CASSPPRGSNYGYTF	TGTGCCAGCTCGCCCCCTCGAGGGTCTAACTATGGCTACACCTTC
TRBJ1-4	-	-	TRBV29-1	CSVSDSLNEKLFF	TGCAGCGTCTCGGACAGCTTAAATGAAAAACTGTTTTTT
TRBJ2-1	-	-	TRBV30	CAWSVLAFYNEQFF	TGTGCCTGGAGTGTTCTAGCCTTCTACAATGAGCAGTTCTTC
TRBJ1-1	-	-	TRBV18	CASSRTAGLTLATEAFF	TGTGCCAGCTCACGTACGGCAGGGCTAACGCTGGCAACTGAAGCTTTCTTT
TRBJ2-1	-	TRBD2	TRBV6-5	CASVGTSGSYNEQFF	TGTGCCAGCGTTGGGACTAGCGGGAGTTACAATGAGCAGTTCTTC
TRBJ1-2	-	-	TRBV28	CASSLPENEVNYGYTF	TGTGCCAGCAGTTTACCCGAGAATGAAGTAAACTATGGCTACACCTTC
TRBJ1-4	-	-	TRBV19	CASSNRAGATNEKLFF	TGTGCCAGTAGTAACAGGGCGGGGGCAACTAATGAAAAACTGTTTTTT
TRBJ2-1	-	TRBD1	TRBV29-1	CSVGTGVLLSEQFF	TGCAGCGTTGGTACAGGGGTCCTTCTATCTGAGCAGTTCTTC
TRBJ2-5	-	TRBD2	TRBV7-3	CASSLGLAGVETQYF	TGTGCCAGCAGCTTAGGGCTAGCGGGAGTAGAGACCCAGTACTTC
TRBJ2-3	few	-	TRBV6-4	CASSRSGPGADTQYF	TGTGCCAGCAGTAGGAGCGGACCAGGGGCAGATACGCAGTATTTT
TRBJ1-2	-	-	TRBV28	CASSLDRTGGSSRGYTF	TGTGCCAGCAGTTTAGATCGGACCGGGGGGTCTTCGCGAGGCTACACCTTC
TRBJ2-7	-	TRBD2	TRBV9	CASRGTSGRSSSYEQYF	TGTGCCAGCAGAGGGACTAGCGGGAGGTCCTCCTCCTACGAGCAGTACTTC
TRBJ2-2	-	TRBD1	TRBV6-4	CASSVGQPNTGELFF	TGTGCCAGCAGTGTGGGACAGCCGAACACCGGGGAGCTGTTTTTT
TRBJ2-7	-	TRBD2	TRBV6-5	CASRRTSGTEQYF	TGTGCCAGCAGGCGGACTAGCGGTACCGAGCAGTACTTC
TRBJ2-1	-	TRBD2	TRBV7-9	CASSLDTSGRDSFYNEQFF	TGTGCCAGCAGCTTAGATACTAGCGGGAGGGACAGTTTCTACAATGAGCAGTTCTTC
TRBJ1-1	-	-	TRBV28	CASSQKGYIAFF	TGTGCCAGCAGTCAGAAGGGGTATATCGCTTTCTTT
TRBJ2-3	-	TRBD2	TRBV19	CASSARRPGLAADTQYF	TGTGCCAGTAGCGCACGGAGACCGGGACTAGCCGCAGATACGCAGTATTTT
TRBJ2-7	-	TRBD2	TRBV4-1	CASSLGRGANPYEQYF	TGCGCCAGCAGCCTAGGGCGGGGGGCGAACCCCTACGAGCAGTACTTC
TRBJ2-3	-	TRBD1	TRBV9	CASSVDRGATDTQYF	TGTGCCAGCAGCGTAGACAGGGGGGCCACAGATACGCAGTATTTT
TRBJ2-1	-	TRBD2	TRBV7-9	CASSLGGRFGNEQFF	TGTGCCAGCAGCTTAGGCGGGAGGTTTGGGAATGAGCAGTTCTTC
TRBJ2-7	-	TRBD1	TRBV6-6	CASRDRGYEQYF	TGTGCCAGCAGGGACAGGGGCTACGAGCAGTACTTC
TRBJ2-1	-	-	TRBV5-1	CASSVNSNEQFF	TGCGCCAGCAGCGTAAACAGCAATGAGCAGTTCTTC
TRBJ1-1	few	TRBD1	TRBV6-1	CASGRQGVFF	TGTGCCAGCGGGCGACAGGGAGTTTTCTTT